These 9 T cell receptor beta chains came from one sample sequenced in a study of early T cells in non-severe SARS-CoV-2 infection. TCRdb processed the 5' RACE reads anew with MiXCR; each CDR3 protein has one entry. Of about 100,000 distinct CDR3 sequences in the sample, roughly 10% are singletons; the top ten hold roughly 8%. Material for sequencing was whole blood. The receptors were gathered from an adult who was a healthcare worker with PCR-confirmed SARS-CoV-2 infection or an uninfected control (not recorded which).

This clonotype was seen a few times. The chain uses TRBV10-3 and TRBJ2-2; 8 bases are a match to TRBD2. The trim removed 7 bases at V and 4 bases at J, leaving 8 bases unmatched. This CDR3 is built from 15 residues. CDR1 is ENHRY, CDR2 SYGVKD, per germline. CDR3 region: CAITRTSSPTGELFF. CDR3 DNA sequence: TGTGCCATCACCCGGACTAGCAGCCCCACCGGGGAGCTGTTTTTT.

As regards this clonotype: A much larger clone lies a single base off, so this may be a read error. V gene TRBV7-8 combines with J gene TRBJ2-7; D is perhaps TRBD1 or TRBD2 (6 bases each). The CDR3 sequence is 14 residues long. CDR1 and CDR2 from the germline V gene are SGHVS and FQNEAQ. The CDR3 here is CVSSLEAGTWEQYF. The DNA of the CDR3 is TGTGTCAGCAGCTTAGAGGCGGGGACATGGGAGCAGTACTTC. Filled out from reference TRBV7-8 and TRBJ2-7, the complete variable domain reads GAGVSQSPRYKVAKRGQDVALRCDPISGHVSLFWYQQALGQGPEFLTYFQNEAQLDKSGLPSDRFFAERPEGSVSTLKIQRTQQEDSAVYLCVSSLEAGTWEQYFGPGTRLTVT.

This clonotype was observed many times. The CDR3 nucleotides read TGTGCCTGGAGAGCCCAGGGTGGCTACACCTTC. Amino acid sequence: CAWRAQGGYTF. The V call is TRBV30, the J call TRBJ1-2; D is perhaps TRBD1 (5 bases). The CDR3 consists of 11 residues. The V gene's germline CDR1 is GTSNPN and CDR2 SVGIG (reference sequence). V was clipped by 3 bases and J by 7 bases, with 9 bases between them.

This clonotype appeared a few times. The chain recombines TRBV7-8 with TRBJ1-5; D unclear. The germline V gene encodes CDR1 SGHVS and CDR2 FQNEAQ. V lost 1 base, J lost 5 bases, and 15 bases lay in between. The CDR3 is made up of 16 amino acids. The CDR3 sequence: CASSLGWTERDQPQHF. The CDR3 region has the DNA TGTGCCAGCAGCTTAGGGTGGACCGAGCGGGATCAGCCCCAGCATTTT.

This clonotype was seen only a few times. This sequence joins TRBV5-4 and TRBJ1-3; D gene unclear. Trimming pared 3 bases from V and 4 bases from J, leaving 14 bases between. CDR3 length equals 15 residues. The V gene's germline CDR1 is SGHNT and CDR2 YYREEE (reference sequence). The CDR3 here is CASSYQAGEGNTIYF. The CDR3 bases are TGTGCCAGCAGCTATCAGGCCGGCGAAGGAAACACCATATATTTT.

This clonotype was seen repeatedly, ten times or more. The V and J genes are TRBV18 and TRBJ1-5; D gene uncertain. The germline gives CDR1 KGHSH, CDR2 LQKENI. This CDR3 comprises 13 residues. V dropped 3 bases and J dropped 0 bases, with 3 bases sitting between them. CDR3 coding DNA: TGTGCCAGCTCACCGAATAGCAATCAGCCCCAGCATTTT. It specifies CASSPNSNQPQHF.

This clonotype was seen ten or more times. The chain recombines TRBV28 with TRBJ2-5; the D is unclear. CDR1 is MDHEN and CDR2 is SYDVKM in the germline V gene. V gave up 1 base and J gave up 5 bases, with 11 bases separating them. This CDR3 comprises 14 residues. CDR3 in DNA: TGTGCCAGCAGTTTATCGCCAGTCCGGGAGACCCAGTACTTC. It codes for CASSLSPVRETQYF.

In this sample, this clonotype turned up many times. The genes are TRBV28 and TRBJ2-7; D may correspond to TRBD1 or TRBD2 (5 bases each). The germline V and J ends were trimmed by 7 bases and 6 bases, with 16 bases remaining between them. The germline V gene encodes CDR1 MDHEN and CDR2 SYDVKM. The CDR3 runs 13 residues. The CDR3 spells CASKVLGPGEQYF. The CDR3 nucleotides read TGTGCCAGCAAGGTTCTGGGACCGGGCGAGCAGTACTTC.

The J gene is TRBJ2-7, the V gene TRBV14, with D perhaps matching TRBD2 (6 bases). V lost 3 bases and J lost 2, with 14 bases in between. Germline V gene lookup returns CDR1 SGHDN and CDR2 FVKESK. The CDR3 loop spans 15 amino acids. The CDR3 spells CASSQALAYAYEQYF. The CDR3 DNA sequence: TGTGCCAGCAGCCAGGCTCTAGCGTACGCCTACGAGCAGTACTTC.